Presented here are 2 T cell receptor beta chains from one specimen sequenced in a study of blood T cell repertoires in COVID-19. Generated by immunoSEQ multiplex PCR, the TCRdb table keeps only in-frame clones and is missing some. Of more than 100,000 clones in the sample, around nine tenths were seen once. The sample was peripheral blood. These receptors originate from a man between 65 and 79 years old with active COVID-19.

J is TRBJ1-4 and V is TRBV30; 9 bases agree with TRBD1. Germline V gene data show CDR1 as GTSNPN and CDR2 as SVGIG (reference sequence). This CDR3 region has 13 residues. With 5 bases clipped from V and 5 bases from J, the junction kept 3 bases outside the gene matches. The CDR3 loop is CAWSGQGNEKLFF. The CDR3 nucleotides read TGTGCCTGGTCGGGACAGGGCAATGAAAAACTGTTTTTT.

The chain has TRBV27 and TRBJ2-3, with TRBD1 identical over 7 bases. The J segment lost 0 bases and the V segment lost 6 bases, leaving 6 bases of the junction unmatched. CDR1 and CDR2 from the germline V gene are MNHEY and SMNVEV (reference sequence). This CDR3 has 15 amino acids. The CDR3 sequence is CASRMDRRSTDTQYF. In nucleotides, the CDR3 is TGTGCCAGCAGGATGGACAGGAGAAGCACAGATACGCAGTATTTT.